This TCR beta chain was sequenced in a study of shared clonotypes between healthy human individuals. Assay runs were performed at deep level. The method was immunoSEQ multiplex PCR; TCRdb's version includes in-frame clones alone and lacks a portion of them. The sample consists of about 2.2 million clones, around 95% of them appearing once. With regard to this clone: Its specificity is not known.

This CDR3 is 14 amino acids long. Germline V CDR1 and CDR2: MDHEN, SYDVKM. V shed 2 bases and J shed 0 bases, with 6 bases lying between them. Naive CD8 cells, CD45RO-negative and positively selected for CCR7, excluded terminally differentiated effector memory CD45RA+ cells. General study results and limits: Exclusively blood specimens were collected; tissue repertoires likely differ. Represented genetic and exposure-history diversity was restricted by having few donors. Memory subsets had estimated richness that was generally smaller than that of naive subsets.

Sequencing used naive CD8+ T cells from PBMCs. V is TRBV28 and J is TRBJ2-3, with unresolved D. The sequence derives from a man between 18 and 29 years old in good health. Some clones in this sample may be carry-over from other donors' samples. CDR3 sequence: CASSLEASTDTQYF. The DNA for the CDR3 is TGTGCCAGCAGTTTAGAGGCTAGCACAGATACGCAGTATTTT.